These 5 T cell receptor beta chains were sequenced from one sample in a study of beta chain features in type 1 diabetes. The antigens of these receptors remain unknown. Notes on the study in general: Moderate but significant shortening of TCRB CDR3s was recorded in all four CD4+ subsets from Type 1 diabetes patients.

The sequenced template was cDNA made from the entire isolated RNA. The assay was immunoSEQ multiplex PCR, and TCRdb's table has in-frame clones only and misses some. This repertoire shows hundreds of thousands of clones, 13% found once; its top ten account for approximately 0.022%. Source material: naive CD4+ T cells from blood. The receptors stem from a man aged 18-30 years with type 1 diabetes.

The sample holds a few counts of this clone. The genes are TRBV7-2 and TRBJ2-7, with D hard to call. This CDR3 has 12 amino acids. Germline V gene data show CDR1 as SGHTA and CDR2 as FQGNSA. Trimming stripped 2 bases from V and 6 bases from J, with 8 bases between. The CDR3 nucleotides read TGTGCCAGCAGCTTATCGTCTGGCGAGCAGTACTTC. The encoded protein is CASSLSSGEQYF.

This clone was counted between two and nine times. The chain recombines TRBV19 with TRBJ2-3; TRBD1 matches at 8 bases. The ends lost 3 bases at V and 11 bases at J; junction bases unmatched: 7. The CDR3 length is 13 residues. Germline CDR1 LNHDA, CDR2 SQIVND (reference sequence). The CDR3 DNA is TGTGCCAGTAGTATTGCCCCCGGGACAGGGCAGTATTTT. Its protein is CASSIAPGTGQYF.

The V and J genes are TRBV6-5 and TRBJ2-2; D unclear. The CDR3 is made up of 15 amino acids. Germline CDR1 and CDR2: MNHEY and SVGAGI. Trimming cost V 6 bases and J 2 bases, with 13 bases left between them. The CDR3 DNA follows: TGTGCCAGCAGGTCCCCAGCGACTAACACCGGGGAGCTGTTTTTT. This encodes CASRSPATNTGELFF.

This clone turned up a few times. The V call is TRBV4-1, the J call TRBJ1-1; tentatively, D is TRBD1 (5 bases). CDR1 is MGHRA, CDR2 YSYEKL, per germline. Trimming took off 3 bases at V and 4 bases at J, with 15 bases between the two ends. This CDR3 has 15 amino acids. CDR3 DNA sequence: TGCGCCAGCAGCCAGGATCTCGTGGGGGTCACTGAAGCTTTCTTT. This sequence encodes CASSQDLVGVTEAFF.

DNA for the CDR3: TGTGCCAGCAGCCCGTCCTGGAACACTGAAGCTTTCTTT. Translation: CASSPSWNTEAFF. V usage is TRBV14 and J usage is TRBJ1-1, with no clear D. CDR1 is SGHDN and CDR2 is FVKESK in the germline V gene. V gave up 4 bases and J gave up 1 base, with 7 bases separating them. The CDR3 runs 13 residues.